Sequencing of this T cell receptor beta chain was carried out in a study of T cell repertoires in ileal Crohn's disease. Study-level background: Around 37% were active smokers at surgery; median disease duration was roughly eight years.

The study's findings and limits: Compared with CD4 T cells, sorted CD8 cells carried more expanded clones. Every patient over 26.8% clonality showed endoscopic recurrence.

About this clone: Its specificity is not known.

Only in-frame clones appear in the TCRdb table, and some are missing; sequencing was by immunoSEQ multiplex PCR. Of over 15,000 clones listed, 83% were seen once; the top ten hold about 9.3%. V lost 5 bases, J lost 3 bases, and 6 bases stayed unmatched. This CDR3 has 14 amino acids. Per germline, CDR1 LGHNT and CDR2 FRNRAP. This chain links TRBV12-5 with TRBJ1-1, with TRBD1 matching 7 bases. The receptor was isolated from an adult with Crohn's disease. Sequenced input: ileal tissue. CDR3: CASGRQGLDTEAFF. CDR3 nucleotide sequence: TGTGCTAGTGGTCGACAGGGACTGGACACTGAAGCTTTCTTT.